This T cell receptor beta chain was identified during a study of a mutant IDH1 vaccine in newly diagnosed glioma. In germline, CDR1 is DFQATT, CDR2 SNEGSKA (reference sequence). CDR3 size: 11 residues. Documented time point: week 11, during vaccination. It was 300 ug of mutant IDH1 20-mer peptide that made up each vaccine dose, given with topical imiquimod. Repertoires were generated with immunoSEQ multiplex PCR, while TCRdb's copy carries only in-frame clones and drops some. The sample lists about 64,000 clones, approximately 84% occurring once. Details on this clone: The antigen remains undetermined.

The sequence derives from a woman aged 50 to 60 with glioma. The sequencing here drew on PBMCs, taken from a glioma patient whose treatment included an IDH1 peptide vaccine. The rearrangement uses TRBV20-1 and TRBJ1-1; D remains ambiguous. The CDR3 loop reads CTVGKNTEAFF. The CDR3 region has the DNA TGCACTGTCGGGAAGAACACTGAAGCTTTCTTT.